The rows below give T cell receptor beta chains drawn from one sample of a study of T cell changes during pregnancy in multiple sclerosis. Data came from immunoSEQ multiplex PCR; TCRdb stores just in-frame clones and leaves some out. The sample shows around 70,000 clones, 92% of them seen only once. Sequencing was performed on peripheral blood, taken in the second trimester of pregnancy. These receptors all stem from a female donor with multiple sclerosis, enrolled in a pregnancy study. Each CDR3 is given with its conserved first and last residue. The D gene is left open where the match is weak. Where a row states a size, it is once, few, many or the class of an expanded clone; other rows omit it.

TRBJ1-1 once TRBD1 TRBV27 TGTGCCAGCAGTTTAAGACGCGGGAAAACAGGGGGCCCAGGGGACACTGAAGCTTTCTTT CASSLRRGKTGGPGDTEAFF
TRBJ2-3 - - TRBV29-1 TGCAGCGTTGTGGGGGCGGCAGATACGCAGTATTTT CSVVGAADTQYF
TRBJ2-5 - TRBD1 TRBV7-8 TGTGCCAGCAGCATATCCGGGACAGGGGGCTGGGAGACCCAGTACTTC CASSISGTGGWETQYF
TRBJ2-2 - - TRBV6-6 TGTGCCAGCAGTTACCGGGGTACCGGGGAGCTGTTTTTT CASSYRGTGELFF
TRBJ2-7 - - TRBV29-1 TGCAGCGTTGGGGGGAGGACTGCGAACTACGAGCAGTACTTC CSVGGRTANYEQYF
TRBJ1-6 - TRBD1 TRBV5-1 TGCGCCAGCAGCCGATGGACAGGCGATTCACCCCTCCACTTT CASSRWTGDSPLHF
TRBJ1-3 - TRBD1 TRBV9 TGTGCCAGCAGCCGTAACAGGGGGCCTGGAAACACCATATATTTT CASSRNRGPGNTIYF
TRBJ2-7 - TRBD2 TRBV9 TGTGCCAGCAGCGTAGGGACTAGCGGGAGGTACGAGCAGTACTTC CASSVGTSGRYEQYF
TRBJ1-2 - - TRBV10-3 TGTGCCATCAGTCGACGGAGTCTTAGCCATGGCTACACCTTC CAISRRSLSHGYTF
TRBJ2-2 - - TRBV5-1 TGCGCCAGCAGCTTTGGTGGCGACTTGAACACCGGGGAGCTGTTTTTT CASSFGGDLNTGELFF
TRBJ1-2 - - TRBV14 TGTGCCAGCAGCCACCGGAGTATGAGCTACACCTTC CASSHRSMSYTF
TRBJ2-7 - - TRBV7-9 TGTGCCAGCAGCTCCCCAGGGGAATCGGACGAGCAGTACTTC CASSSPGESDEQYF
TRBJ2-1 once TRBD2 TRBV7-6 TGTGCCAGCAGCTTAGTCTGGGCGGGAGCCTTGAATGAGCAGTTCTTC CASSLVWAGALNEQFF
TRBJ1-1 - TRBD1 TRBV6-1 TGTGCCAGCAGCTGGGACAGGGGCACTGAAGCTTTCTTT CASSWDRGTEAFF
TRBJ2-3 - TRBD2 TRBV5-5 TGTGCCAGCAGCCCGCGTATTGGATTATCTAGCGGGGGTATAGATACGCAGTATTTT CASSPRIGLSSGGIDTQYF
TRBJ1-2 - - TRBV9 TGTGCCAGCAGCGTAGCCGGTCGAGTCGACTATGGCTACACCTTC CASSVAGRVDYGYTF
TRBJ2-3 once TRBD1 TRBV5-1 TGCGCCAGCGCAGACCTACCGGGACAGGGCACAGATACGCAGTATTTT CASADLPGQGTDTQYF
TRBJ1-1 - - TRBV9 TGTGCCAGCAGCGTAGCCGTGGAGGGGAGCACTGAAGCTTTCTTT CASSVAVEGSTEAFF
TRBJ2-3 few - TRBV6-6 TGTGCCAGCGATTCGGGGTCAGATACGCAGTATTTT CASDSGSDTQYF
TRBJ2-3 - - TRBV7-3 TGTGCCAGCAGCTTAATTTCCGGGAGTATGTGGGATACGCAGTATTTT CASSLISGSMWDTQYF
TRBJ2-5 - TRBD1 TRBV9 TGTGCCAGCAGCGTAGGGGAGCTGACAGGGATGGAAGAGACCCAGTACTTC CASSVGELTGMEETQYF
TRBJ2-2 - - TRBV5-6 TGTGCCAGCAGCTTTCCCATCACCGGGGAGCTGTTTTTT CASSFPITGELFF
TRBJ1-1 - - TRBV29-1 TGCAGCGTCGTGGCGCCGGGCACTGAAGCTTTCTTT CSVVAPGTEAFF
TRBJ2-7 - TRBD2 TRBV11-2 TGTGCCAGCAGCTTAGATTGGACTAGCGGGGTCGTGCAGTACTTC CASSLDWTSGVVQYF
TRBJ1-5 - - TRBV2 TGTGCCAGCAGGGACAACGCAGGTCAGCCCCAGCATTTT CASRDNAGQPQHF
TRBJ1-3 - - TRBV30 TGTGCCTGGATAAGAAAAGGGGACATCTCTGGAAACACCATATATTTT CAWIRKGDISGNTIYF
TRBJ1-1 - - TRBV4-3 TGCGCCAGCAGCCAAGATTTCCCGGTTAACCCAAACACTGAAGCTTTCTTT CASSQDFPVNPNTEAFF
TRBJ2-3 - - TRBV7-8 TGTGCCAGCAGCTTAGCCGGACAGATAACGTACTCTAGCACAGATACGCAGTATTTT CASSLAGQITYSSTDTQYF
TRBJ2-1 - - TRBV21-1 TGTGCCAGCAGCAATGACAGAGGGGGCGATAGCGATGAGCAGTTCTTC CASSNDRGGDSDEQFF
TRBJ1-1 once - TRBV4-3 TGCGCCAGCAGCCAAGCCCAGGGGCTCGTGGCTGAAGCTTTCTTT CASSQAQGLVAEAFF
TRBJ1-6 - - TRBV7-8 TGTGCCAGCAGCTTATCAAGGGCAGGAGGGTCACCCCTCCACTTT CASSLSRAGGSPLHF
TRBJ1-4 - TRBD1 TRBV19 TGTGCCAGTAGTAGCGGACAGGCAACTAATGAAAAACTGTTTTTT CASSSGQATNEKLFF
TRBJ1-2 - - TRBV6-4 TGTGCCAGCAGTGACCCGAGGGGACACCGACTACCAAATAACTATGGCTACACCTTC CASSDPRGHRLPNNYGYTF
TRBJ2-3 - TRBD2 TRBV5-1 TGCGCCAGCAGCAGGATTAGCGGGAGCACAGATACGCAGTATTTT CASSRISGSTDTQYF
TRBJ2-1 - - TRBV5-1 TGCGCCAGCAGCTTGGTTCTGCCTAGCTCCTACAATGAGCAGTTCTTC CASSLVLPSSYNEQFF
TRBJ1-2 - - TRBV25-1 TGTGCCAGCAATGAGGGAGGGTTCGGCTACACCTTC CASNEGGFGYTF
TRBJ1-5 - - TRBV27 TGTGCCAGCAGGTACGGGGTAAATCAGCCCCAGCATTTT CASRYGVNQPQHF
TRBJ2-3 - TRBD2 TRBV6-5 TGTGCCAGCAGTGGGGGGGACTTAAGAGGATATACGCAGTATTTT CASSGGDLRGYTQYF
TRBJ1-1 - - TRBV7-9 TGTGCCAGCAGCTTGAGGCAGGGATACACTGAAGCTTTCTTT CASSLRQGYTEAFF
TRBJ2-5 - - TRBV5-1 TGCGCCAGCAGCTTGGAAGGGACAACTACGGAGACCCAGTACTTC CASSLEGTTTETQYF